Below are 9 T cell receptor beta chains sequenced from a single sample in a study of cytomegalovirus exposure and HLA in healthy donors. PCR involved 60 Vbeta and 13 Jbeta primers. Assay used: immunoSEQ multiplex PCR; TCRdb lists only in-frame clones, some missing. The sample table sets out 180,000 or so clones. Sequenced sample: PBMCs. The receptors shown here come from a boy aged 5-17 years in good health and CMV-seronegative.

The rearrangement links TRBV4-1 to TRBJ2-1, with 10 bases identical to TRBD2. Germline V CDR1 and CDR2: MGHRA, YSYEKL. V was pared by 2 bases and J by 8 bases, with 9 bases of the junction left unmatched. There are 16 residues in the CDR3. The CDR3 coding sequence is TGCGCCAGCAGCCAACCTCAGCGGGGGGGCTTAGATGAGCAGTTCTTC. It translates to CASSQPQRGGLDEQFF.

The CDR3 here is CASSGTGSVEQYF. CDR3 sequence (DNA): TGTGCCAGCAGCGGGACAGGGTCGGTCGAGCAGTACTTC. The chain joins TRBV9 to TRBJ2-7; TRBD1 aligns across 8 bases. After removal of 3 bases from V and 6 bases from J, the junction contained 5 bases not matched to a gene. CDR1 and CDR2 from the germline V gene are SGDLS and YYNGEE. This CDR3 is 13 amino acids long.

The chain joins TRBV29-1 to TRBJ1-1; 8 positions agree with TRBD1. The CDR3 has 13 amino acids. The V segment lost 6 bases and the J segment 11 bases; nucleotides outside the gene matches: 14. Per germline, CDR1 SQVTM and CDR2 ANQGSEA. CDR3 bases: TGCAGCGTCCGACAGGGGAAGGCCGTTGGCGCTTTCTTT. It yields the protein CSVRQGKAVGAFF. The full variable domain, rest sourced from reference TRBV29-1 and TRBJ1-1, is SAVISQKPSRDICQRGTSLTIQCQVDSQVTMMFWYRQQPGQSLTLIATANQGSEATYESGFVIDKFPISRPNLTFSTLTVSNMSPEDSSIYLCSVRQGKAVGAFFGQGTRLTVV.

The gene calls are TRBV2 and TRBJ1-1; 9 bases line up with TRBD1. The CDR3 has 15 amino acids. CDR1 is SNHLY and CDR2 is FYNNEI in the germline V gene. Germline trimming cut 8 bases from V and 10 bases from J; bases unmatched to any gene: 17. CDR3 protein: CASLSRTGVASGAFF. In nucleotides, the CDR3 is TGTGCCAGCCTAAGTCGGACAGGGGTCGCCTCCGGAGCTTTCTTT.

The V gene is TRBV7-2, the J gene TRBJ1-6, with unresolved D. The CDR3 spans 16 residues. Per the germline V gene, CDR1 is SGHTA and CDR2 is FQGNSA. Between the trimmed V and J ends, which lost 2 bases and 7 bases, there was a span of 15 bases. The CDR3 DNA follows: TGTGCCAGCAGCTTATCGAGCGGTGGCGGGAATTCACCCCTCCACTTT. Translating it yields CASSLSSGGGNSPLHF.

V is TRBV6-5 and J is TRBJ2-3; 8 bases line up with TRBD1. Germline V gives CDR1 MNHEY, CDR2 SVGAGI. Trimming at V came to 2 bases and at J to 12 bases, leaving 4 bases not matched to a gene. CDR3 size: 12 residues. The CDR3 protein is CASSYQTGAQYF. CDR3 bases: TGTGCCAGCAGTTACCAGACAGGGGCACAGTATTTT.

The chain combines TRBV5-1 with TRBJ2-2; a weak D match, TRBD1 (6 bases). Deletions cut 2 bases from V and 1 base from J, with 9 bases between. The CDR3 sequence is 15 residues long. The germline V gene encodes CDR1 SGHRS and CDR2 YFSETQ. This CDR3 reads CASSFKTGNTGELFF. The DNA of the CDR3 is TGCGCCAGCAGCTTTAAGACAGGGAACACCGGGGAGCTGTTTTTT.

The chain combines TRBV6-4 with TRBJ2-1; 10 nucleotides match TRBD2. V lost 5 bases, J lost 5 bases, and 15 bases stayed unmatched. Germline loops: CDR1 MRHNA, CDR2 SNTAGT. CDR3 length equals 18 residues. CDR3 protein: CASSPDLAASGGHNEQFF. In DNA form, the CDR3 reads TGTGCCAGCAGTCCCGACTTAGCCGCTAGCGGGGGCCACAATGAGCAGTTCTTC.

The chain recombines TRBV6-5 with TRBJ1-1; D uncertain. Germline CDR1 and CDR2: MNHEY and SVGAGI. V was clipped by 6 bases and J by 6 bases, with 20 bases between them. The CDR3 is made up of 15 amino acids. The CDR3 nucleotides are TGTGCCAGCAGCACGCCGGGGTTTATCAAACCTGAAGCTTTCTTT. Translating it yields CASSTPGFIKPEAFF.